The 21 T cell receptor beta chains below come from one sample, sequenced in a study of blood T cell repertoires in COVID-19. Some clones are missing from TCRdb's copy, which holds only in-frame ones; the method was immunoSEQ multiplex PCR. The sample lists about 420,000 clones; about 90% were seen once. The sequencing input was peripheral blood. These receptors came from a young man with COVID-19, enrolled during active disease.

This clone was counted a single time. The rearrangement joins TRBV1 to TRBJ2-1; TRBD1 is taken as the D call from the table, unchecked against the DNA. TRBV1 is classified as a pseudogene. There are 16 residues in the CDR3. Here the CDR3 reads CTSSKDRGSPYNEQFF. The CDR3 DNA reads TGCACCAGCAGCAAGGACAGGGGGTCCCCCTACAATGAGCAGTTCTTC.

The rearrangement joins TRBV7-9 to TRBJ1-6, with TRBD1 matching 9 bases. The V segment lost 4 bases and the J segment 7 bases; nucleotides outside the gene matches: 8. The CDR3 covers 16 residues. Germline CDR1 SEHNR, CDR2 FQNEAQ (reference sequence). The CDR3 here is CASSSGQGFWNSPLHF. CDR3 sequence (DNA): TGTGCCAGCAGCTCGGGACAGGGATTTTGGAATTCACCCCTCCACTTT.

There are many counts of this clone. The chain combines TRBV5-4 with TRBJ2-3, with 8 bases lining up with TRBD2. The CDR3 has 14 amino acids. J gave up 5 bases and V 0 bases, and 2 bases lay outside the gene matches. CDR1 SGHNT and CDR2 YYREEE come from the germline V gene (reference sequence). CDR3 loop: CASSLGRGGDTQYF. As DNA, the CDR3 is TGTGCCAGCAGCTTGGGCCGGGGGGGAGATACGCAGTATTTT.

The V call is TRBV7-9, the J call TRBJ2-7; 8 nucleotides align to TRBD2. Germline CDR1 and CDR2: SEHNR and FQNEAQ (reference sequence). V trimming: 5 bases; J trimming: 4 bases; junction bases outside the gene matches: 13. The CDR3 consists of 16 residues. The CDR3 protein is CASSPRKGLDGYEQYF. The CDR3 DNA is TGTGCCAGCAGCCCCCGTAAGGGACTAGATGGATACGAGCAGTACTTC.

The chain has TRBV12-3 or TRBV12-4 and TRBJ1-1; D is unresolved. With 6 bases removed from V and 2 bases from J, the gap between germline ends came to 4 bases. The CDR3 sequence is 11 residues long. Here the CDR3 DNA reads TGTGCCAGCAGCCCTAACACTGAAGCTTTCTTT. This sequence encodes CASSPNTEAFF.

The CDR3 sequence: CASSRRTGGLSTDTQYF. In DNA form, the CDR3 reads TGTGCCAGCAGCCGCCGCACGGGGGGCCTTAGCACAGATACGCAGTATTTT. The gene calls are TRBV5-4 and TRBJ2-3; perhaps TRBD2 as D (7 bases). The CDR3 runs 17 residues. V was cut by 4 bases and J by 0 bases, with 18 bases left in between. Germline V gene sequence: CDR1 SGHNT, CDR2 YYREEE (reference sequence).

This chain uses TRBV2 with TRBJ2-5; a weak D match, TRBD2 (5 bases). There are 13 residues in the CDR3. Trimming cost V 4 bases and J 7 bases, with 13 bases left between them. Per germline, CDR1 SNHLY and CDR2 FYNNEI. The CDR3 DNA reads TGTGCCAGCAGTGGTGAGGGATTTGGGACCCAGTACTTC. Translated, it gives CASSGEGFGTQYF.

This chain links TRBV7-9 with TRBJ2-3; 10 bases align to TRBD1. Trimming cost V 5 bases and J 5 bases; bases outside gene matches: 10. Germline lookup yields CDR1 SEHNR and CDR2 FQNEAQ (reference sequence). The CDR3 has 16 residues. The DNA for the CDR3 is TGTGCCAGCAGCCCCAGGTCCGGGACAGGGGTAGATACGCAGTATTTT. The encoded protein is CASSPRSGTGVDTQYF.

This chain uses TRBV5-1 with TRBJ2-1, with a tentative D call TRBD1 (6 bases). CDR3 size: 13 residues. Per germline, CDR1 SGHRS and CDR2 YFSETQ. Trimming shortened V by 4 bases and J by 3 bases, and 8 bases separated the two germline ends. The CDR3 bases are TGCGCCAGCAGCCCGGACAGCTACAATGAGCAGTTCTTC. Protein: CASSPDSYNEQFF.

The rearrangement links TRBV2 to TRBJ1-3, with TRBD1 as a possible D gene (6 bases). The ends were cut back, 2 bases at V and 0 bases at J, with 17 bases in the middle. Germline V gene sequence: CDR1 SNHLY, CDR2 FYNNEI. The CDR3 is 18 amino acids. The CDR3 sequence: CASSEFSAGDLSGNTIYF. The CDR3 DNA is TGTGCCAGCAGTGAATTTTCGGCAGGGGACCTCTCTGGAAACACCATATATTTT. Full variable domain (missing parts from reference TRBV2 and TRBJ1-3): EPEVTQTPSHQVTQMGQEVILRCVPISNHLYFYWYRQILGQKVEFLVSFYNNEISEKSEIFDDQFSVERPDGSNFTLKIRSTKLEDSAMYFCASSEFSAGDLSGNTIYFGEGSWLTVV.

The genes are TRBV15 and TRBJ2-7; possible D gene TRBD2, 6 bases. Germline V gives CDR1 LNHNV, CDR2 YYDKDF (reference sequence). The CDR3 length is 13 residues. V dropped 5 bases and J dropped 3 bases, with 11 bases sitting between them. CDR3 nucleotide sequence: TGTGCCACCAGCCTTGGAGGGGACTACGAGCAGTACTTC. This codes for CATSLGGDYEQYF.

This clone was detected only once. This chain joins TRBV16 and TRBJ2-1; 7 nucleotides align to TRBD1. The CDR3 sequence is 14 residues long. Germline CDR1 and CDR2: KGHSY and FQNENV. V lost 4 bases, J lost 9 bases, and 9 bases stayed unmatched. The CDR3 nucleotides are TGTGCCAGCAGCCCGGGGACAGCGCTGGGTGAGCAGTTCTTC. Amino acid sequence: CASSPGTALGEQFF.

This chain connects TRBV19 to TRBJ2-3, with 8 bases fitting TRBD1. This CDR3 spans 14 amino acids. The ends lost 3 bases at V and 4 bases at J; junction bases unmatched: 3. The germline V gene encodes CDR1 LNHDA and CDR2 SQIVND (reference sequence). This CDR3 is CASSIQGAADTQYF. CDR3 sequence (DNA): TGTGCCAGTAGTATTCAGGGGGCCGCAGATACGCAGTATTTT. Full variable domain (missing parts from reference TRBV19 and TRBJ2-3): DGGITQSPKYLFRKEGQNVTLSCEQNLNHDAMYWYRQDPGQGLRLIYYSQIVNDFQKGDIAEGYSVSREKKESFPLTVTSAQKNPTAFYLCASSIQGAADTQYFGPGTRLTVL.

The chain carries TRBV11-1 and TRBJ2-5; 7 nucleotides align to TRBD2. J lost 4 bases, V lost 4 bases, and 12 bases had no gene match. From germline, CDR1 is SGHAT and CDR2 FQDESV (reference sequence). This CDR3 region has 16 residues. DNA of the CDR3: TGTGCCAGCAGCTCACCCACGGGGGGAGTGGCAGAGACCCAGTACTTC. Translation gives CASSSPTGGVAETQYF.

V is TRBV27 and J is TRBJ2-7; TRBD1 is a possible D gene (6 bases). This CDR3 spans 13 amino acids. Germline V gene data show CDR1 as MNHEY and CDR2 as SMNVEV (reference sequence). V was cut by 4 bases and J by 2 bases, with 9 bases left in between. The CDR3 coding sequence is TGTGCCAGCAGTTACAGGGTCGCCTACGAGCAGTACTTC. Translated, it gives CASSYRVAYEQYF.

The chain employs TRBV3-1 (or the pseudogene TRBV3-2) and TRBJ1-1, with 9 bases that match TRBD1. This CDR3 region has 15 residues. Germline loops: CDR1 LGHDT, CDR2 YNNKEL (reference sequence). Trimming removed 5 bases from V and 3 bases from J; junction bases left unmatched: 7. The CDR3 reads CASSSWTGAYTEAFF. DNA for the CDR3: TGTGCCAGCAGCTCCTGGACAGGGGCCTACACTGAAGCTTTCTTT.

The rearrangement joins TRBV3-1 (or the pseudogene TRBV3-2) to TRBJ1-1; D might be TRBD1 (5 bases). The CDR3 covers 15 residues. Between the trimmed V and J ends, which lost 0 bases and 11 bases, there was a span of 19 bases. CDR1 is LGHDT, CDR2 YNNKEL, per germline (reference sequence). The CDR3 sequence: CASSQDAGTGVIAFF. The CDR3 coding sequence is TGTGCCAGCAGCCAAGATGCGGGCACGGGGGTCATTGCTTTCTTT.

This CDR3 is CASNRAYEQFF. The CDR3 region has the DNA TGTGCCAGCAACAGGGCCTATGAGCAGTTCTTC. The V call is TRBV2, the J call TRBJ2-1; weak D call: TRBD1 (6 bases). The CDR3 spans 11 residues. The germline CDR1 and CDR2 sequences are SNHLY and FYNNEI. V lost 7 bases to trimming and J lost 8 bases, with 9 bases between them.

This chain connects TRBV9 to TRBJ2-3, with 7 bases matching TRBD2. Unmatched junction bases numbered 17, after V lost 1 base and J lost 9 bases. This CDR3 contains 17 residues. CDR1 and CDR2 from the germline V gene are SGDLS and YYNGEE. This CDR3 reads CASSVNTRDYHQGTQYF. CDR3 DNA sequence: TGTGCCAGCAGCGTAAACACCCGGGACTACCACCAGGGAACGCAGTATTTT.

This chain connects TRBV27 to TRBJ2-7; a possible D gene is TRBD1 (5 bases). From germline, CDR1 is MNHEY and CDR2 SMNVEV (reference sequence). The V end lost 6 bases, the J end lost 3 bases, and 15 bases lay between the germline ends. There are 14 residues in the CDR3. In nucleotides, the CDR3 is TGTGCCAGCAGCGGGTCAGGGTCCCACTACGAGCAGTACTTC. Its protein is CASSGSGSHYEQYF.

The rearrangement joins TRBV6-1 to TRBJ2-7; a possible D gene is TRBD2 (5 bases). Trimming left V 0 bases short and J 0 bases short, with 6 bases between. Germline V lookup: CDR1 MNHNS, CDR2 SASEGT. This CDR3 is 14 amino acids long. The CDR3 here is CASSEAGSSYEQYF. The CDR3 bases are TGTGCCAGCAGTGAAGCAGGGAGCTCCTACGAGCAGTACTTC.